This T cell receptor beta chain was recovered during a study of cytomegalovirus exposure and HLA in healthy donors. Study results and limitations: Some public TCRs appeared in many individuals, while most sequences were rare. In a later analysis, HLA-associated TCR beta chains were more clonally expanded than equally common others.

At the time of sampling, donors were nominally healthy, though unrecorded immune exposures were likely. As regards this clone: Its antigen is currently unknown.

This PCR relied on a set of 60 Vbeta primers and 13 Jbeta primers. Clones were sequenced by immunoSEQ multiplex PCR, and TCRdb holds only the in-frame ones, with some missing. The sample has roughly 140,000 clones, approximately 80% seen once; the top ten hold roughly 4.8%. The CDR3 spans 15 residues. Germline loops: CDR1 MDHEN, CDR2 SYDVKM. Trimming took 7 bases from V and 2 from J; bases not matched to a gene: 7. Sequenced: PBMCs. This chain connects TRBV28 to TRBJ1-5, with 8 bases lining up with TRBD1. The source is a middle-aged man in good health and CMV-seronegative. The CDR3, as DNA: TGTGCCAGCATTACAGGGGGGACGGGCAATCAGCCCCAGCATTTT. This encodes CASITGGTGNQPQHF.